This is a list of T cell receptor beta chains from one sample in a study of identical twins. TCRdb independently ran MiXCR on the 5' RACE reads; one entry per CDR3 protein. This sample yields 450,000 to 650,000 distinct CDR3 sequences, of which roughly 15% are seen a single time; nearly 0.45% belongs to the top ten. The same sample was also studied in work on yellow fever vaccine responses in identical twins.

The sequenced sample was CD4+ T cells sorted from blood. All receptors come from a woman between 18 and 29 years old in good health. The CDR3 runs from the conserved cysteine through the conserved F or W. A D gene is named only where the DNA matches it firmly. For some rows the clone size is stated as once, few or many, or as a class when expanded; others skip it.

TRBV5-1	TRBJ2-5	NA	NA	CASSLVVGGLQETQYF	TGCGCCAGCAGCTTGGTCGTGGGGGGACTCCAAGAGACCCAGTACTTC
TRBV9	TRBJ2-1	NA	NA	CASSVAGTQYNEQFF	TGTGCCAGCAGCGTAGCGGGAACCCAATACAATGAGCAGTTCTTC
TRBV27	TRBJ1-1	NA	few	CASSLSIIPTREAFF	TGTGCCAGCAGTCTCTCGATTATCCCCACCCGCGAAGCTTTCTTT
TRBV5-1	TRBJ2-5	NA	NA	CASSLERLGPETQYF	TGCGCCAGCAGCTTGGAAAGGTTGGGCCCGGAGACCCAGTACTTC
TRBV11-2	TRBJ1-1	NA	NA	CASSSGPRGTEAFF	TGTGCCAGCAGCTCGGGACCCAGAGGGACTGAAGCTTTCTTT
TRBV3-1	TRBJ2-1	TRBD2	NA	CASSPSGSGGYNEQFF	TGTGCCAGCAGCCCTAGCGGGAGCGGGGGCTACAATGAGCAGTTCTTC
TRBV2	TRBJ2-7	NA	NA	CASSVAYEQYF	TGTGCCAGCAGTGTAGCATACGAGCAGTACTTC
TRBV7-9	TRBJ2-3	NA	NA	CASSEGGIADTQYF	TGTGCCAGCAGCGAGGGGGGGATCGCAGATACGCAGTATTTT
TRBV3-1	TRBJ2-2	NA	NA	CASSQDWRGELFF	TGTGCCAGCAGCCAAGATTGGAGAGGGGAGCTGTTTTTT
TRBV6-1	TRBJ1-1	NA	NA	CASSEFGGRAEAFF	TGTGCCAGCAGTGAATTCGGGGGACGGGCTGAAGCTTTCTTT
TRBV28	TRBJ2-1	TRBD2	NA	CASSLTGGPWVEQFF	TGTGCCAGCAGTTTAACGGGGGGGCCTTGGGTTGAGCAGTTCTTC
TRBV6-1	TRBJ2-7	NA	few	CASSEDGGFYEQYF	TGTGCCAGCAGTGAAGACGGAGGATTCTACGAGCAGTACTTC
TRBV24-1	TRBJ2-1	TRBD2	many	CATSGAGGLSYNEQFF	TGTGCCACCAGTGGAGCGGGGGGCCTCTCCTACAATGAGCAGTTCTTC
TRBV29-1	TRBJ2-3	NA	NA	CSVTGTTNTDTQYF	TGCAGCGTCACCGGGACCACCAACACAGATACGCAGTATTTT
TRBV12-3/TRBV12-4	TRBJ1-6	NA	few	CASSSVGGLGNSPLHF	TGTGCCAGCAGTTCTGTTGGGGGGTTGGGTAATTCACCCCTCCACTTT
TRBV12-3/TRBV12-4	TRBJ1-1	NA	many	CASSLEYRAAEAFF	TGTGCCAGCAGTTTAGAGTACAGGGCCGCTGAAGCTTTCTTT
TRBV12-3/TRBV12-4	TRBJ2-1	TRBD2	few	CASSLLYLAGSRNEQFF	TGTGCCAGCAGCCTTCTATACTTAGCGGGAAGTAGAAATGAGCAGTTCTTC
TRBV28	TRBJ2-1	TRBD1	NA	CASRGTGGSNEQFF	TGTGCCAGCAGGGGGACAGGGGGCTCGAATGAGCAGTTCTTC
TRBV6-2/TRBV6-3	TRBJ2-1	NA	NA	CASTLGGGAGDEQFF	TGTGCCAGCACCCTGGGTGGTGGGGCAGGCGATGAGCAGTTCTTC
TRBV28	TRBJ1-2	NA	NA	CASLLSVPYGYTF	TGTGCCAGCCTCCTCAGTGTACCCTATGGCTACACCTTC
TRBV7-2	TRBJ1-5	TRBD1	NA	CASSFPSGGKPQHF	TGTGCCAGCAGCTTCCCCTCAGGGGGTAAGCCCCAGCATTTT
TRBV4-1	TRBJ1-3	NA	many	CASSQEGGTVGNTIYF	TGCGCCAGCAGCCAAGAGGGAGGGACGGTCGGAAACACCATATATTTT
TRBV12-3/TRBV12-4	TRBJ2-2	NA	NA	CASSPTRPANTGELFF	TGTGCCAGCAGTCCCACCAGGCCCGCGAACACCGGGGAGCTGTTTTTT
TRBV20-1	TRBJ1-1	NA	NA	CSAINRLNTEAFF	TGCAGTGCCATTAACAGGTTGAACACTGAAGCTTTCTTT
TRBV20-1	TRBJ2-5	TRBD2	NA	CSARVLAGGETQYF	TGCAGTGCTAGAGTACTAGCGGGAGGAGAGACCCAGTACTTC
TRBV28	TRBJ2-7	TRBD2	many	CASSPGLAGSYEQYF	TGTGCCAGCAGTCCCGGTCTAGCGGGATCCTACGAGCAGTACTTC
TRBV25-1	TRBJ1-4	NA	few	CASSESGELFF	TGTGCCAGCAGTGAATCCGGGGAACTGTTTTTT